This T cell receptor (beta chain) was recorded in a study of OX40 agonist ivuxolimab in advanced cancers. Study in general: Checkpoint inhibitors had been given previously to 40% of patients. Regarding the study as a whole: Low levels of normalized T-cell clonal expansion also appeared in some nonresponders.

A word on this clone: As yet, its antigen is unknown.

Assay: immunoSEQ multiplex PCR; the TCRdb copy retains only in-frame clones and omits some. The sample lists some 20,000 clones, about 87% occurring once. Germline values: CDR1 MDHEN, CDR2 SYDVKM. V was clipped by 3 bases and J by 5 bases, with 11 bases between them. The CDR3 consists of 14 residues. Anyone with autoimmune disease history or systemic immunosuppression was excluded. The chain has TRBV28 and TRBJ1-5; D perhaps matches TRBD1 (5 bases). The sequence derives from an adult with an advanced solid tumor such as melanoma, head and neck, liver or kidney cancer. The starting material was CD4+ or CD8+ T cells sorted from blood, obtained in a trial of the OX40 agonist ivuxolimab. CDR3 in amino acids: CASSFREGDQPQHF. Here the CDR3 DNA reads TGTGCCAGCAGTTTCAGGGAGGGAGATCAGCCCCAGCATTTT.